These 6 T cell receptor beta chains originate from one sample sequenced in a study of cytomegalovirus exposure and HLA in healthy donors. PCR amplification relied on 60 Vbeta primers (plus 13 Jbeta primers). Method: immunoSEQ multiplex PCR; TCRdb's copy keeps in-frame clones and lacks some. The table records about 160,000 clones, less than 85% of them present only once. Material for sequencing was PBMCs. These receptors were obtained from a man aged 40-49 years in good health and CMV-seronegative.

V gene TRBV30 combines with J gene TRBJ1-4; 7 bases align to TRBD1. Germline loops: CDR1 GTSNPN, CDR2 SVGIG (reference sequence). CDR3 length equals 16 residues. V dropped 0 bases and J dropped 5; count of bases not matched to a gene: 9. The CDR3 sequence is CAWSVGQGGPNEKLFF. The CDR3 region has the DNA TGTGCCTGGAGTGTAGGTCAGGGGGGACCGAATGAAAAACTGTTTTTT.

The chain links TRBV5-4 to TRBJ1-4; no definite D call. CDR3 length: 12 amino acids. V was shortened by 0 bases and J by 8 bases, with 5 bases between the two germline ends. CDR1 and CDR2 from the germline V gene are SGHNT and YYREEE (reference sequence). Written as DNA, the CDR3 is TGTGCCAGCAGCTTGGACGAGGAAAAACTGTTTTTT. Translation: CASSLDEEKLFF.

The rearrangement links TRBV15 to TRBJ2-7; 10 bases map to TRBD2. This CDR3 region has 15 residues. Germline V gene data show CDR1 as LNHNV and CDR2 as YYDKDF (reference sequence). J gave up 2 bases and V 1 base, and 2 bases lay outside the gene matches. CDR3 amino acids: CATSRGGLATYEQYF. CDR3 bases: TGTGCCACCAGCAGAGGGGGACTAGCGACCTACGAGCAGTACTTC.

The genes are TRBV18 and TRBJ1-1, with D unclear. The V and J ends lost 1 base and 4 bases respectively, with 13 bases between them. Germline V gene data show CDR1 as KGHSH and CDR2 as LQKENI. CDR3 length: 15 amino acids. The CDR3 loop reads CASSPLQERSTEAFF. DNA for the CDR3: TGTGCCAGCTCACCACTCCAGGAAAGGTCCACTGAAGCTTTCTTT.

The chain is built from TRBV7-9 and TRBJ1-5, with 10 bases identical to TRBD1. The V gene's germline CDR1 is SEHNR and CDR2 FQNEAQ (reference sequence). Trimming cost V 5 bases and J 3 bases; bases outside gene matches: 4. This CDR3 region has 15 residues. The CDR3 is CASSLGTGVNQPQHF. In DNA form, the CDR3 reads TGTGCCAGCAGCCTCGGGACAGGGGTCAATCAGCCCCAGCATTTT. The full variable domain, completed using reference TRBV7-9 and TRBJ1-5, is DTGVSQNPRHKITKRGQNVTFRCDPISEHNRLYWYRQTLGQGPEFLTYFQNEAQLEKSRLLSDRFSAERPKGSFSTLEIQRTEQGDSAMYLCASSLGTGVNQPQHFGDGTRLSIL.

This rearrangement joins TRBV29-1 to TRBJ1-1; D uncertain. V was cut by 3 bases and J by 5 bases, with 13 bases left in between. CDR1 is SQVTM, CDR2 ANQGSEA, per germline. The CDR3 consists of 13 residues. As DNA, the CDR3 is TGCAGCGTTGATTCTCAGGTCTTAACTGAAGCTTTCTTT. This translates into CSVDSQVLTEAFF.